Listed here is a single T cell receptor (beta chain). Its target is unknown. The data are from a study of T cells and Merkel cell carcinoma outcomes. Germline values: CDR1 KGHSH, CDR2 LQKENI. There are 15 residues in the CDR3. V shed 3 bases and J shed 3 bases, with 12 bases lying between them. Study-wide results and caveats: Reportedly, T-cell repertoire with density predicts Merkel cell carcinoma outcomes.

Profiling relied on immunoSEQ multiplex PCR, and the TCRdb table lists in-frame clones only, not all of them. Here the sample spans roughly 3,500 clones, around 92% being singletons. Material: tumor tissue from Merkel cell carcinoma. The TCR sequence derives from a human donor with Merkel cell carcinoma. The chain uses TRBV18 and TRBJ1-3; D remains unclear. The CDR3 DNA reads TGTGCCAGCTCACCTTCCGAGGTCCGTGGAAACACCATATATTTT. Residues: CASSPSEVRGNTIYF.